This TCR beta chain was found in a study of blood T cell repertoires in COVID-19. Looking at the study overall: Researchers got acute and convalescent COVID-19 samples from the United States, Italy and Spain. The analysed material was cDNA or gDNA that came from T cells, B-cell-depleted T cells, or PBMCs.

Trimming shortened V by 0 bases and J by 7 bases, and 7 bases separated the two germline ends. CDR1 MNHEY and CDR2 SVGAGI come from the germline V gene. This CDR3 is built from 13 residues. Methods used by the authors: Reference gene primer amplification gave estimated nucleated cell counts. Sequencing used immunoSEQ multiplex PCR; TCRdb keeps in-frame clones, though not all of them. From that table come the V and J calls and clone size; the DNA was used to work out D and trimming. In the table there are tens of thousands of clones, 90% of which are singletons. The TCR was taken from a man aged 50-60 years with acute or convalescent COVID-19. Sample: peripheral blood. The chain recombines TRBV6-5 with TRBJ1-5; D is uncertain. The DNA of the CDR3 is TGTGCCAGCAGTTACTCTAGTCACCAGCCCCAGCATTTT. As protein: CASSYSSHQPQHF.